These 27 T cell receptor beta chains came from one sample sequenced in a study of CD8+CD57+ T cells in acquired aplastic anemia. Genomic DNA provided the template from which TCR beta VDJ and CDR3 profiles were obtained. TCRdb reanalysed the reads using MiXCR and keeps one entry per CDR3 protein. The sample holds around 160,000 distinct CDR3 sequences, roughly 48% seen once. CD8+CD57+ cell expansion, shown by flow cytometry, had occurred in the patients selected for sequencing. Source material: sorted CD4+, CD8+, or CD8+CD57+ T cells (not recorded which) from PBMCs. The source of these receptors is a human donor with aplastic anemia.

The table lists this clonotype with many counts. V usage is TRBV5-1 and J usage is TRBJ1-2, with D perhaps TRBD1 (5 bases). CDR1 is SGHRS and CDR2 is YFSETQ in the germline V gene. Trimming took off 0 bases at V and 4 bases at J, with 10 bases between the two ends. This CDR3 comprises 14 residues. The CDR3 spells CASSLEPGPYGYTF. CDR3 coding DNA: TGCGCCAGCAGCTTGGAACCGGGGCCCTATGGCTACACCTTC.

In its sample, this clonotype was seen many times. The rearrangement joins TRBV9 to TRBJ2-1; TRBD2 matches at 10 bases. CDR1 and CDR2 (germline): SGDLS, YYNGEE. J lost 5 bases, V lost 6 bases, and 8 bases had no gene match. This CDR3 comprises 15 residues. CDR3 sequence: CASTVGLAVNNEQFF. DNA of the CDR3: TGTGCCAGCACCGTCGGACTAGCGGTTAACAATGAGCAGTTCTTC.

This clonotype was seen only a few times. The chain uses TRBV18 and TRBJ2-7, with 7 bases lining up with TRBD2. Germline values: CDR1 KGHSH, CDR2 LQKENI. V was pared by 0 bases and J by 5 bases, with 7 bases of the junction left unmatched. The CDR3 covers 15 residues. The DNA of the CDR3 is TGTGCCAGCTCACCACCTGGCGGGAGTATCAACGAGCAGTACTTC. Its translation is CASSPPGGSINEQYF.

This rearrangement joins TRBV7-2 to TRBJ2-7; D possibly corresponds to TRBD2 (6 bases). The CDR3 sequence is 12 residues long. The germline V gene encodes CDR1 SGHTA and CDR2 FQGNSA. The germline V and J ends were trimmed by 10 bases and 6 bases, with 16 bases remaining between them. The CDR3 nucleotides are TGTGCCATAACGGGACTCCTGGGCGAGCAGTACTTC. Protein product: CAITGLLGEQYF.

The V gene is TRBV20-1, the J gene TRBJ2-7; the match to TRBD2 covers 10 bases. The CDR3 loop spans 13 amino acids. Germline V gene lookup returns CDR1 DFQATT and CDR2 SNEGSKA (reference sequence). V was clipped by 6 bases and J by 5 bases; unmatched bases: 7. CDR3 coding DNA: TGCAGTGCCCGGGGACTAGCGATGCACGAGCAGTACTTC. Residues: CSARGLAMHEQYF.

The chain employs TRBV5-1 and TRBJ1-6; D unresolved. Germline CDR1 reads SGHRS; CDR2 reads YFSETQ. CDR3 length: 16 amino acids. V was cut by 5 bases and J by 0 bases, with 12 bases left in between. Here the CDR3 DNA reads TGCGCCAGCAGATGGGAGAGGACCTCCTATAATTCACCCCTCCACTTT. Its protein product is CASRWERTSYNSPLHF.

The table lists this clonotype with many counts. CDR3 region: CASRFTSGDTGELFF. In nucleotides, the CDR3 is TGTGCCAGCAGATTCACTAGCGGGGACACCGGGGAGCTGTTTTTT. This rearrangement joins TRBV9 to TRBJ2-2; TRBD2 matches at 10 bases. The ends lost 5 bases at V and 3 bases at J; junction bases unmatched: 4. This CDR3 is 15 amino acids long. Germline values: CDR1 SGDLS, CDR2 YYNGEE.

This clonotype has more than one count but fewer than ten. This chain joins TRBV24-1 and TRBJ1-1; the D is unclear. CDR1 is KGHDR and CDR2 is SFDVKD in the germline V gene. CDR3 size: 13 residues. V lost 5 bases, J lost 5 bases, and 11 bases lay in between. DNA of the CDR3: TGTGCCACCAGTGTAAAGGCGGGGACTGAAGCTTTCTTT. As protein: CATSVKAGTEAFF.

DNA of the CDR3: TGTGCCAGCACCTCCCTTCGGACTAGCGGGAGGGGAAACATTCAGTACTTC. Protein sequence: CASTSLRTSGRGNIQYF. The V and J genes are TRBV2 and TRBJ2-4, with 15 positions matching TRBD2. Germline trimming cut 7 bases from V and 6 bases from J; bases unmatched to any gene: 10. CDR1 and CDR2 (germline): SNHLY, FYNNEI. The CDR3 spans 17 residues.

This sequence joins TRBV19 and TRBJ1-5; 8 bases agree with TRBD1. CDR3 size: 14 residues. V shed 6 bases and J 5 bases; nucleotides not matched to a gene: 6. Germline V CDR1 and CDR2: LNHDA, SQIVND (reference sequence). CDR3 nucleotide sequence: TGTGCCAGTAGCACCGGGACAGGCTATCAGCCCCAGCATTTT. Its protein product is CASSTGTGYQPQHF.

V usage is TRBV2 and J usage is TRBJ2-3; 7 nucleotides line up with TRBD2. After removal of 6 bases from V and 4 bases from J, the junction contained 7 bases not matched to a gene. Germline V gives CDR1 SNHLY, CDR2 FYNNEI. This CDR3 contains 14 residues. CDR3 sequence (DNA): TGTGCCAGCAGCCCAACTAGCGTCGCAGATACGCAGTATTTT. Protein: CASSPTSVADTQYF.

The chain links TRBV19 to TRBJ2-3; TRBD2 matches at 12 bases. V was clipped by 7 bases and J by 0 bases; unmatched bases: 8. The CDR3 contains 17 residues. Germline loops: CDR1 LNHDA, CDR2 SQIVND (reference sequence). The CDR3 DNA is TGTGCCAGTACCACGACTAGCGGGGGTGCTAGCACAGATACGCAGTATTTT. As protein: CASTTTSGGASTDTQYF.

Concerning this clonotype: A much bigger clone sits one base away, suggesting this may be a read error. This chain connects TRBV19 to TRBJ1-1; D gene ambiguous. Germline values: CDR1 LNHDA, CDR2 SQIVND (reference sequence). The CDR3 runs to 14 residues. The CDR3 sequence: CASIKSGGNTGAFF. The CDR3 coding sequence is TGTGCCAGTATAAAGTCTGGCGGGAACACTGGAGCTTTCTTT. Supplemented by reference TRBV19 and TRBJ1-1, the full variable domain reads DGGITQSPKYLFRKEGQNVTLSCEQNLNHDAMYWYRQDPGQGLRLIYYSQIVNDFQKGDIAEGYSVSREKKESFPLTVTSAQKNPTAFYLCASIKSGGNTGAFFGQGTRLTVV.

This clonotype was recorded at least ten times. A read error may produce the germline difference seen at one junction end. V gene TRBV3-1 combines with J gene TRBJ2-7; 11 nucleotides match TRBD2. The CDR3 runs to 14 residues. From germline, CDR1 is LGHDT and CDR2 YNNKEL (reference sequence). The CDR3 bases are TGTGCCAGCAGCCAAGCCTCCGGGACTAGCGGTACCTCTTTC. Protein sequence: CASSQASGTSGTSF.

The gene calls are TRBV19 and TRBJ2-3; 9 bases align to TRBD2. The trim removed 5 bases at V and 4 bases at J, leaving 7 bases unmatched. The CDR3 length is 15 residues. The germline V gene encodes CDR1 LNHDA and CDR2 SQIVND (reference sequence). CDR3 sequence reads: CASSPPAGGPDTQYF. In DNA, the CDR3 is TGTGCCAGTAGTCCACCAGCGGGGGGCCCAGATACGCAGTATTTT.

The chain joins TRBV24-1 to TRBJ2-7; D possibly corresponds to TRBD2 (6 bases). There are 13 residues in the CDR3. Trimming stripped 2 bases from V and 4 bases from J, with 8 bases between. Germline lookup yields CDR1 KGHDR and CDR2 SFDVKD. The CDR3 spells CATSDSTRYEQYF. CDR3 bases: TGTGCCACCAGTGATTCGACTAGGTACGAGCAGTACTTC.

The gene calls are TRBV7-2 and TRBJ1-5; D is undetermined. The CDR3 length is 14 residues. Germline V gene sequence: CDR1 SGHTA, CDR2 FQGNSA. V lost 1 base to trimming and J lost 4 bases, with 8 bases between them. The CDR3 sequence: CASSLELLNQPQHF. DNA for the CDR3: TGTGCCAGCAGCTTAGAACTGTTGAATCAGCCCCAGCATTTT. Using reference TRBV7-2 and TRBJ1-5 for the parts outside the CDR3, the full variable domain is GAGVSQSPSNKVTEKGKDVELRCDPISGHTALYWYRQSLGQGLEFLIYFQGNSAPDKSGLPSDRFSAERTGGSVSTLTIQRTQQEDSAVYLCASSLELLNQPQHFGDGTRLSIL.

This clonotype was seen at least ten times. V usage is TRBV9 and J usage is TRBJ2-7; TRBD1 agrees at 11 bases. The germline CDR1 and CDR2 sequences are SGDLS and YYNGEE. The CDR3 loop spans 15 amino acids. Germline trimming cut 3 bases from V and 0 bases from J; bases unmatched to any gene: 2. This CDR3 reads CASSGGTGGSYEQYF. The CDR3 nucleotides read TGTGCCAGCAGCGGCGGGACAGGGGGCTCCTACGAGCAGTACTTC. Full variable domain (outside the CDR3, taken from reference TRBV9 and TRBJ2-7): DSGVTQTPKHLITATGQRVTLRCSPRSGDLSVYWYQQSLDQGLQFLIQYYNGEERAKGNILERFSAQQFPDLHSELNLSSLELGDSALYFCASSGGTGGSYEQYFGPGTRLTVT.

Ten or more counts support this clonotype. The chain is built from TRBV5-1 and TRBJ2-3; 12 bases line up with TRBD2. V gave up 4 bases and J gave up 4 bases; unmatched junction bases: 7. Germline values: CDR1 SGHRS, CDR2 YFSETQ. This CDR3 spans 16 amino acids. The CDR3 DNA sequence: TGCGCCAGCAGCCGTCGACTAGCGGGAGAATCAGATACGCAGTATTTT. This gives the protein CASSRRLAGESDTQYF. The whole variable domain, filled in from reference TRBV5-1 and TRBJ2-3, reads KAGVTQTPRYLIKTRGQQVTLSCSPISGHRSVSWYQQTPGQGLQFLFEYFSETQRNKGNFPGRFSGRQFSNSRSEMNVSTLELGDSALYLCASSRRLAGESDTQYFGPGTRLTVL.

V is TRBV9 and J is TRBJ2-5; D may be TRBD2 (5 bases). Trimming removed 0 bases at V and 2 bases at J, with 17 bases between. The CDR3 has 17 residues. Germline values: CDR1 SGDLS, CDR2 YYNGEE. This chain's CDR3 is CASSVDSSPRGQETQYF. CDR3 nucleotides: TGTGCCAGCAGCGTAGATTCTAGCCCCCGAGGGCAAGAGACCCAGTACTTC.

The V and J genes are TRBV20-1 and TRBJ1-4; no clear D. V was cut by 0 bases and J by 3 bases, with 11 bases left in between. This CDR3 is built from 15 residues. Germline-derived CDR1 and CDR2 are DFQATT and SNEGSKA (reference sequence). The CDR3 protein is CSARDSYTPNEKLFF. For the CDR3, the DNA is TGCAGTGCTAGAGATAGCTACACCCCTAATGAAAAACTGTTTTTT.

The CDR3 DNA sequence: TGTGCCAGTAGTATAGAAGAAAACGGGAGCTCTGGAAACACCATATATTTT. Protein: CASSIEENGSSGNTIYF. This chain joins TRBV19 and TRBJ1-3; D uncertain. V was cut by 0 bases and J by 0 bases, with 12 bases left in between. Germline V lookup: CDR1 LNHDA, CDR2 SQIVND (reference sequence). This CDR3 is built from 17 residues.

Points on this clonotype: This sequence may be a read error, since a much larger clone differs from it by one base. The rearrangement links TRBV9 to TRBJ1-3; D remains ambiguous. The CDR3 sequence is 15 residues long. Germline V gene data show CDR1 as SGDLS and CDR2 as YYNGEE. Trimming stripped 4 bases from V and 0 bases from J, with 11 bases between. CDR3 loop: CASSRACGSGNTIYF. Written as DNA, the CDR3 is TGTGCCAGCAGCAGGGCATGTGGCTCTGGAAACACCATATATTTT.

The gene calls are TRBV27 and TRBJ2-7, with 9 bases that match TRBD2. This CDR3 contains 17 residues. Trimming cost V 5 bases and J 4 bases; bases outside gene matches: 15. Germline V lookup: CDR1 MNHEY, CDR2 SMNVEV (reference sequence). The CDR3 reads CASSLSPGSSGTYEQYF. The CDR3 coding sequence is TGTGCCAGCAGTCTTTCCCCGGGGTCTAGCGGGACTTACGAGCAGTACTTC.

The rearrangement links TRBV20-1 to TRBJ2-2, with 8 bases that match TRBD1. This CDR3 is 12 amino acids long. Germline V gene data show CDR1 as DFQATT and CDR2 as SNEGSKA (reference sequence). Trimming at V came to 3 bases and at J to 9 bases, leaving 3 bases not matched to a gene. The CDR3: CSASGTGRELFF. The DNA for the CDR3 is TGCAGTGCTAGTGGGACAGGAAGGGAGCTGTTTTTT.

Written as DNA, the CDR3 is TGTGCCAGCAGCGTCATGAGAACAGGGGGCGCAGGCTACACCTTC. Its protein product is CASSVMRTGGAGYTF. The V call is TRBV25-1, the J call TRBJ1-2, with 9 positions matching TRBD1. Germline CDR1 and CDR2: MGHDK and SYGVNS. This CDR3 has 15 residues. J lost 8 bases, V lost 6 bases, and 13 bases had no gene match.

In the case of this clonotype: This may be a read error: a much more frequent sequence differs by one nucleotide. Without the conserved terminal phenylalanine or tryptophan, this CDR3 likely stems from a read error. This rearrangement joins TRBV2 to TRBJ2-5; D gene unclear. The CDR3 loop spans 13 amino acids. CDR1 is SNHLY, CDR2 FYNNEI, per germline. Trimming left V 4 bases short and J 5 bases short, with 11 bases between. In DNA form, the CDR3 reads TGTGCCAGCAGTGTAATAGTAGCCGAGACCCAGTACTCC. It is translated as CASSVIVAETQYS.